These 19 T cell receptor beta chains came from one sample sequenced in a study of CD8+ T cells in alopecia areata. Sequencing templates came from extracted RNA that was reverse transcribed into cDNA. This table comes from immunoSEQ multiplex PCR, and its TCRdb copy is limited to in-frame clones, with some not included. This repertoire shows roughly 130,000 clones, 50% to 60% found once; its top ten account for less than 5.5%. This material consisted of CD4+ T cells sorted from blood, taken at week 0. These receptors all stem from a human donor with alopecia areata.

The chain links TRBV5-1 to TRBJ2-2, with no clear D. Germline CDR1 is SGHRS and CDR2 is YFSETQ. There are 13 residues in the CDR3. V dropped 2 bases and J dropped 4 bases, with 6 bases sitting between them. CDR3 in amino acids: CASSFGSTGELFF. The CDR3 DNA is TGCGCCAGCAGCTTTGGCAGCACCGGGGAGCTGTTTTTT.

The CDR3 sequence: CASSSARANYGYTF. CDR3 nucleotide sequence: TGTGCCAGCAGCTCGGCCCGGGCCAACTATGGCTACACCTTC. The chain has TRBV5-4 and TRBJ1-2; D gene ambiguous. The length of the CDR3 is 14 residues. With 3 bases removed from V and 2 bases from J, the gap between germline ends came to 11 bases. Germline assignment: CDR1 SGHNT and CDR2 YYREEE (reference sequence).

This chain connects TRBV4-1 to TRBJ2-5, with 11 bases aligning to TRBD2. This CDR3 comprises 19 residues. Looked up from germline, CDR1 is MGHRA and CDR2 is YSYEKL. J gave up 0 bases and V 3 bases, and 12 bases lay outside the gene matches. CDR3 in amino acids: CASSHHIVPGLADQETQYF. The CDR3 nucleotides read TGCGCCAGCAGCCACCACATAGTCCCGGGACTAGCGGACCAAGAGACCCAGTACTTC.

V gene TRBV7-3 combines with J gene TRBJ2-1; 9 bases agree with TRBD2. The CDR3 extends over 17 amino acids. CDR1 is SGHTA and CDR2 is FQGTGA in the germline V gene. Losses at the gene ends were 5 bases for V and 5 bases for J; bases not matched to a gene: 13. The CDR3 region is CASSAPAGRGGNNEQFF. The CDR3 DNA follows: TGTGCCAGCAGCGCCCCAGCGGGGCGGGGGGGCAACAATGAGCAGTTCTTC.

The V call is TRBV5-1, the J call TRBJ2-2; TRBD1 might be the D (6 bases). The CDR3 is 15 amino acids. Germline V gene data show CDR1 as SGHRS and CDR2 as YFSETQ. V was shortened by 2 bases and J by 0 bases, with 8 bases between the two germline ends. The CDR3 DNA follows: TGCGCCAGCAGCTTCAGGGGAGCGAACACCGGGGAGCTGTTTTTT. It yields the protein CASSFRGANTGELFF.

The gene calls are TRBV5-4 and TRBJ2-5; possibly TRBD2 for D (6 bases). V was clipped by 0 bases and J by 2 bases, with 11 bases between them. The CDR3 is 15 amino acids. Germline V gene lookup returns CDR1 SGHNT and CDR2 YYREEE (reference sequence). The DNA of the CDR3 is TGTGCCAGCAGCTTGGCTAGCGCGGAGCAAGAGACCCAGTACTTC. Translation gives CASSLASAEQETQYF.

This clone showed up just a few times. This chain links TRBV9 with TRBJ2-2; either TRBD1 or TRBD2 may supply D (5 bases each). There are 15 residues in the CDR3. V shed 3 bases and J shed 5 bases, with 14 bases lying between them. Germline V lookup: CDR1 SGDLS, CDR2 YYNGEE. CDR3 nucleotide sequence: TGTGCCAGCAGCGCGACGACTGGGGGAACCGGGGAGCTGTTTTTT. Encoded protein: CASSATTGGTGELFF.

The gene calls are TRBV2 and TRBJ1-1; the D is unclear. Germline V CDR1 and CDR2: SNHLY, FYNNEI. The CDR3 consists of 15 residues. Trimming took off 4 bases at V and 4 bases at J, with 16 bases between the two ends. CDR3 region: CASSGTRTLGTEAFF. The CDR3 DNA is TGTGCCAGCAGTGGGACGAGAACCTTGGGCACTGAAGCTTTCTTT.

The chain links TRBV5-1 to TRBJ1-1, with unresolved D. The germline CDR1 and CDR2 sequences are SGHRS and YFSETQ. The CDR3 spans 14 residues. V lost 0 bases and J 0 bases, leaving 6 bases between the germline ends. The CDR3 sequence: CASSLVGMNTEAFF. The CDR3 coding sequence is TGCGCCAGCAGCTTGGTAGGAATGAACACTGAAGCTTTCTTT.

This clone turned up a few times. V gene TRBV19 combines with J gene TRBJ1-1; 12 nucleotides agree with TRBD1. CDR3 length: 15 residues. Trimming at V came to 7 bases and at J to 3 bases, leaving 6 bases not matched to a gene. CDR1 is LNHDA and CDR2 is SQIVND in the germline V gene (reference sequence). CDR3 coding DNA: TGTGCCAGTAACCACGGGACAGGGGGCTACACTGAAGCTTTCTTT. Translation gives CASNHGTGGYTEAFF.

This clone was counted a few times. The chain uses TRBV27 and TRBJ2-1; 9 bases align to TRBD2. The CDR3 has 16 residues. V gave up 7 bases and J gave up 3 bases; unmatched junction bases: 10. Germline V lookup: CDR1 MNHEY, CDR2 SMNVEV (reference sequence). The CDR3 loop reads CASTGGGLALYNEQFF. The CDR3 nucleotides read TGTGCCAGCACTGGGGGGGGACTAGCTCTCTACAATGAGCAGTTCTTC.

The rearrangement joins TRBV29-1 to TRBJ2-1, with 9 bases aligning to TRBD2. Unmatched junction bases numbered 6, after V lost 2 bases and J lost 7 bases. Per the germline V gene, CDR1 is SQVTM and CDR2 is ANQGSEA. There are 14 residues in the CDR3. CDR3 DNA sequence: TGCAGCGTTGAAAGAGCGGGGGGCGCGAATGAGCAGTTCTTC. Amino acid sequence: CSVERAGGANEQFF.

The chain links TRBV14 to TRBJ2-7; 8 positions match TRBD1. With 4 bases clipped from V and 7 bases from J, the junction kept 6 bases outside the gene matches. The CDR3 totals 13 residues. The germline V gene encodes CDR1 SGHDN and CDR2 FVKESK. The CDR3 loop is CASSRTGKSEQYF. In DNA, the CDR3 is TGTGCCAGCAGCCGGACAGGGAAGAGTGAGCAGTACTTC.

The J gene is TRBJ2-3, the V gene TRBV27; D is possibly TRBD1 or TRBD2 (5 bases each). CDR3 size: 17 residues. V lost 3 bases and J lost 1, with 17 bases in between. Germline values: CDR1 MNHEY, CDR2 SMNVEV (reference sequence). The DNA for the CDR3 is TGTGCCAGCAGTTTTTCCAGGGCCAGACTACGCACAGATACGCAGTATTTT. Protein sequence: CASSFSRARLRTDTQYF.

The V call is TRBV7-9, the J call TRBJ1-2; D not resolved. From germline, CDR1 is SEHNR and CDR2 FQNEAQ (reference sequence). The CDR3 has 14 amino acids. The V end was cut by 4 bases, the J end by 4 bases, with 13 bases between. Written as DNA, the CDR3 is TGTGCCAGCAGCTATACGGAATCGTCCTATGGCTACACCTTC. Protein: CASSYTESSYGYTF.

The CDR3 sequence: CASSFSTSGPYEQYF. CDR3 nucleotide sequence: TGTGCCAGCAGCTTCTCCACTAGCGGTCCCTACGAGCAGTACTTC. The chain employs TRBV5-4 and TRBJ2-7; TRBD2 aligns across 8 bases. With V trimmed by 2 bases and J by 2 bases, 6 bases remained unmatched. This CDR3 is built from 15 residues. CDR1 is SGHNT, CDR2 YYREEE, per germline (reference sequence).

The V call is TRBV5-6, the J call TRBJ1-5; D perhaps matches TRBD1 (6 bases). The CDR3 covers 16 residues. Trimming left V 0 bases short and J 0 bases short, with 10 bases between. Germline V lookup: CDR1 SGHDT, CDR2 YYEEEE. The CDR3 DNA is TGTGCCAGCAGCTTGGGGCCAGGGGTTAGCAATCAGCCCCAGCATTTT. Translated, it gives CASSLGPGVSNQPQHF.

The chain carries TRBV25-1 and TRBJ2-2; TRBD2 agrees at 8 bases. The CDR3 totals 18 residues. V lost 3 bases and J lost 6; bases outside the gene matches: 15. The germline V gene has CDR1 MGHDK and CDR2 SYGVNS. The CDR3 sequence: CASSDLKRAPGGAGELFF. Here the CDR3 DNA reads TGTGCCAGCAGTGATCTTAAGAGGGCCCCGGGGGGGGCCGGGGAGCTGTTTTTT. Combining the CDR3 with reference TRBV25-1 and TRBJ2-2 gives the whole variable domain EADIYQTPRYLVIGTGKKITLECSQTMGHDKMYWYQQDPGMELHLIHYSYGVNSTEKGDLSSESTVSRIRTEHFPLTLESARPSHTSQYLCASSDLKRAPGGAGELFFGEGSRLTVL.

The genes are TRBV19 and TRBJ1-4, with 7 bases aligning to TRBD1. CDR3 length equals 15 residues. V was clipped by 6 bases and J by 8 bases; unmatched bases: 12. Germline V gene sequence: CDR1 LNHDA, CDR2 SQIVND (reference sequence). CDR3 protein: CASSPGQEAQEKLFF. In DNA, the CDR3 is TGTGCCAGTAGCCCAGGACAGGAAGCCCAAGAAAAACTGTTTTTT.